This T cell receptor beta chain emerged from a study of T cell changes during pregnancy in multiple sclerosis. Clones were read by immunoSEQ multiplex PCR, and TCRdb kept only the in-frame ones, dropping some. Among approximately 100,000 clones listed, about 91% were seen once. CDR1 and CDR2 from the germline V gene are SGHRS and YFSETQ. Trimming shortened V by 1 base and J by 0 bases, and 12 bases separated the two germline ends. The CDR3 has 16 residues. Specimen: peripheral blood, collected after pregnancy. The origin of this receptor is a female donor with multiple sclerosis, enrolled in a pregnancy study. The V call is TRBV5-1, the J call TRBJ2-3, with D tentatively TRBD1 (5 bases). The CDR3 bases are TGCGCCAGCAGCTTGAACAGGCCTCCTAGCACAGATACGCAGTATTTT. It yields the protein CASSLNRPPSTDTQYF.